The clone carrying this T cell receptor delta chain was detected a few times. TCRdb assigns this DNA the protein of a much larger clone, which departs from its translation at residue 13; this likely reflects a read error, and the protein shown comes from translating the DNA. TCRdb used CATT to re-call clones from the RT-PCR reads. This table holds over 2,500 delta-chain clones, 5% to 6.5% found once. This CDR3 is 19 amino acids long. Trimming took 0 bases from V and 2 from J; bases not matched to a gene: 13. The germline V gene has CDR1 GEAIGNYY and CDR2 EKD. This sample is part of a study of gamma-delta T cells after stem cell transplantation.

This clonotype was sampled from a human donor. It is not recorded whose cells these are; they may come from a transplant donor. The genes are TRDV2 and TRDJ1; 11 bases align to TRDD3. Input material: gamma-delta T cells. The CDR3 DNA reads as TGTGCCTGTGACACCGTCCGTGGGGGATACGCCATCCGGACCGATAAACTCATCTTT. Protein product: CACDTVRGGYAIRTDKLIF.